These 16 T cell receptor beta chains were all obtained from the same sample, sequenced in a study of T cell responses to AZD1222 COVID-19 vaccine. Assay: immunoSEQ multiplex PCR; the TCRdb copy retains only in-frame clones and omits some. Among around 170,000 clones, 80% to 95% were seen once, and the ten largest hold approximately 1.8%. Sequenced here: peripheral blood, sampled 28 days after the second AZD1222 dose. The receptors stem from an adult who received the AZD1222 COVID-19 vaccine.

V gene TRBV5-1 combines with J gene TRBJ2-7; D is uncertain. Germline V gives CDR1 SGHRS, CDR2 YFSETQ. The CDR3 covers 13 residues. V lost 3 bases to trimming and J lost 2 bases, with 9 bases between them. This CDR3 is CASSSGLPYEQYF. In DNA form, the CDR3 reads TGCGCCAGCAGCTCCGGGTTACCCTACGAGCAGTACTTC.

The chain is built from TRBV19 and TRBJ2-2, with D possibly matching TRBD2 (7 bases). Trimming stripped 4 bases from V and 4 bases from J, with 13 bases between. The germline V gene encodes CDR1 LNHDA and CDR2 SQIVND (reference sequence). The CDR3 consists of 15 residues. Here the CDR3 reads CASSRGGLSTGELFF. The CDR3 region has the DNA TGTGCCAGTAGTAGGGGGGGGCTTAGCACCGGGGAGCTGTTTTTT.

This clone was recorded only once. The V and J genes are TRBV19 and TRBJ2-3, with D maybe TRBD1 (5 bases). The CDR3 consists of 16 residues. Germline V lookup: CDR1 LNHDA, CDR2 SQIVND (reference sequence). The V end was cut by 3 bases, the J end by 0 bases, with 13 bases between. As DNA, the CDR3 is TGTGCCAGTAGTATTGAATTAGGGGAAAGCACAGATACGCAGTATTTT. Encoded protein: CASSIELGESTDTQYF. Supplemented by reference TRBV19 and TRBJ2-3, the full variable domain reads DGGITQSPKYLFRKEGQNVTLSCEQNLNHDAMYWYRQDPGQGLRLIYYSQIVNDFQKGDIAEGYSVSREKKESFPLTVTSAQKNPTAFYLCASSIELGESTDTQYFGPGTRLTVL.

V gene TRBV9 combines with J gene TRBJ2-3; TRBD1 is a possible D gene (7 bases). Germline CDR1 is SGDLS and CDR2 is YYNGEE. The CDR3 length is 14 residues. With 3 bases removed from V and 5 bases from J, the gap between germline ends came to 13 bases. The CDR3 DNA follows: TGTGCCAGCAGCGCGGAGGGGGCGATAGATACGCAGTATTTT. Amino acids: CASSAEGAIDTQYF.

J is TRBJ2-2 and V is TRBV2; D possibly corresponds to TRBD1 (5 bases). The CDR3 is 12 residues long. V was trimmed by 6 bases and J by 6 bases, leaving 8 bases between them. The germline V gene has CDR1 SNHLY and CDR2 FYNNEI. In DNA, the CDR3 is TGTGCCAGCAGGGGGCCCCCCGGGGAGCTGTTTTTT. Translation gives CASRGPPGELFF.

This sequence joins TRBV3-1 (or the pseudogene TRBV3-2) and TRBJ2-1; the D is unclear. Germline-derived CDR1 and CDR2 are LGHDT and YNNKEL (reference sequence). The CDR3 length is 13 residues. With 3 bases removed from V and 9 bases from J, the gap between germline ends came to 12 bases. CDR3 nucleotide sequence: TGTGCCAGCAGCCACCGAGTCGTTCGTGAGCAGTTCTTC. It translates to CASSHRVVREQFF.

The chain couples TRBV6-6 to TRBJ2-3; a weak D match, TRBD1 (8 bases). The CDR3 runs 19 residues. The germline gives CDR1 MNHNY, CDR2 SVGAGI (reference sequence). Trimming took off 5 bases at V and 2 bases at J, with 26 bases between the two ends. CDR3 protein: CASSRQLLQGGGPTDTQYF. CDR3 coding DNA: TGTGCCAGCAGTCGACAACTTCTACAGGGGGGGGGCCCCACAGATACGCAGTATTTT.

The rearrangement joins TRBV7-9 to TRBJ1-6; no clear D. Germline values: CDR1 SEHNR, CDR2 FQNEAQ (reference sequence). The V end lost 8 bases, the J end lost 5 bases, and 4 bases lay between the germline ends. CDR3 length: 11 amino acids. The CDR3 region has the DNA TGTGCCAGCTCGGATAATTCACCCCTCCACTTT. Protein: CASSDNSPLHF.

This chain links TRBV24-1 with TRBJ1-5; D uncertain. There are 14 residues in the CDR3. Germline V CDR1 and CDR2: KGHDR, SFDVKD. V lost 1 base to trimming and J lost 5 bases, with 8 bases between them. As DNA, the CDR3 is TGTGCCACCAGTGATTTCGGCAGAGATCAGCCCCAGCATTTT. Residues: CATSDFGRDQPQHF.

The chain is built from TRBV18 and TRBJ1-5; D is unclear. CDR1 KGHSH and CDR2 LQKENI come from the germline V gene. This CDR3 spans 13 amino acids. The V and J ends lost 6 bases and 7 bases respectively, with 13 bases between them. Written as DNA, the CDR3 is TGTGCCAGCTCCAGAACCGAGGACCAGCCCCAGCATTTT. The encoded protein is CASSRTEDQPQHF. Looking up the rest from reference TRBV18 and TRBJ1-5 gives the full variable domain: NAGVMQNPRHLVRRRGQEARLRCSPMKGHSHVYWYRQLPEEGLKFMVYLQKENIIDESGMPKERFSAEFPKEGPSILRIQQVVRGDSAAYFCASSRTEDQPQHFGDGTRLSIL.

The V call is TRBV28, the J call TRBJ2-2; tentatively, D is TRBD1 or TRBD2 (5 bases each). Germline-derived CDR1 and CDR2 are MDHEN and SYDVKM. This CDR3 has 18 residues. Trimming took off 1 base at V and 4 bases at J, with 19 bases between the two ends. This CDR3 is CASSLSKGTGHFTGELFF. CDR3 nucleotides: TGTGCCAGCAGTTTATCAAAGGGGACGGGTCACTTCACCGGGGAGCTGTTTTTT. The whole variable domain, remainder taken from reference TRBV28 and TRBJ2-2, is DVKVTQSSRYLVKRTGEKVFLECVQDMDHENMFWYRQDPGLGLRLIYFSYDVKMKEKGDIPEGYSVSREKKERFSLILESASTNQTSMYLCASSLSKGTGHFTGELFFGEGSRLTVL.

In its sample, this clone was seen once. The chain recombines TRBV5-1 with TRBJ1-6; 8 bases are a match to TRBD1. Germline CDR1 SGHRS, CDR2 YFSETQ. The CDR3 covers 13 residues. J gave up 9 bases and V 5 bases, and 4 bases lay outside the gene matches. The CDR3 is CASRGQGSSPLHF. DNA for the CDR3: TGCGCCAGCAGAGGACAGGGAAGTTCACCCCTCCACTTT.

This sequence joins TRBV21-1 and TRBJ1-6. TRBV21-1 is assigned pseudogene status. CDR3 size: 14 residues. The CDR3 loop reads CASSNVMGNSPLHF. As DNA, the CDR3 is TGTGCCAGCAGCAATGTAATGGGGAATTCACCCCTCCACTTT.

The chain carries TRBV27 and TRBJ2-3, with D maybe TRBD2 (7 bases). The CDR3 is made up of 12 amino acids. V lost 1 base and J lost 13, with 12 bases in between. Per the germline V gene, CDR1 is MNHEY and CDR2 is SMNVEV (reference sequence). CDR3 region: CASSLWGGGEYF. The CDR3 DNA is TGTGCCAGCAGTTTATGGGGGGGCGGGGAGTATTTT.

The chain couples TRBV11-3 to TRBJ2-1, with D possibly being TRBD2 (6 bases). The ends were cut back, 0 bases at V and 7 bases at J, with 19 bases in the middle. Germline V gene sequence: CDR1 SGHNT, CDR2 YENEEA. The CDR3 length is 17 residues. The DNA of the CDR3 is TGTGCCAGCAGCTTAGAGCCCCGCGGGGTCTTGGGGAATGAGCAGTTCTTC. Amino acid sequence: CASSLEPRGVLGNEQFF.

The chain uses TRBV5-8 and TRBJ1-2; 11 bases fit TRBD1. This CDR3 has 17 amino acids. The V gene end was trimmed by 4 bases and the J gene end by 8 bases; junction bases not matched to a gene: 16. Germline loops: CDR1 SGHTS, CDR2 YDEGEE. The CDR3 region has the DNA TGTGCCAGCAGCCCGGGAGACCGGACAGGGGGCGCTTGGGGCTACACCTTC. Protein: CASSPGDRTGGAWGYTF.